This entry lists 15 T cell receptor beta chains sequenced from one sample in a study of cytomegalovirus exposure and HLA in healthy donors. Vbeta (60) and Jbeta (13) primers were used in the PCR. Profiling relied on immunoSEQ multiplex PCR, and the TCRdb table lists in-frame clones only, not all of them. Counted here are some 200,000 clones, about four fifths occurring once; the ten biggest clones make up about 1.6%. Input material: PBMCs. These receptor sequences come from a man aged 50 to 59 in good health and CMV-seronegative.

On this clone: This CDR3 is also generated by other DNA sequences in the sample. The V gene is TRBV5-1, the J gene TRBJ1-5, with D perhaps TRBD1 (6 bases). Trimming took 4 bases from V and 0 from J, leaving 11 bases between them. Per germline, CDR1 SGHRS and CDR2 YFSETQ. The CDR3 consists of 15 residues. The CDR3 nucleotides read TGCGCCAGCAGCCTGACAGGAGATAGCAATCAGCCCCAGCATTTT. Translation: CASSLTGDSNQPQHF.

The gene calls are TRBV6-5 and TRBJ1-5; D remains ambiguous. Germline V gene lookup returns CDR1 MNHEY and CDR2 SVGAGI. The CDR3 is made up of 15 amino acids. V was shortened by 4 bases and J by 3 bases, with 13 bases between the two germline ends. The CDR3 here is CASSSSWSPNQPQHF. CDR3 bases: TGTGCCAGCAGTTCCAGTTGGAGCCCCAATCAGCCCCAGCATTTT.

V usage is TRBV2 and J usage is TRBJ2-1; 14 bases match TRBD2. With 4 bases clipped from V and 9 bases from J, the junction kept 5 bases outside the gene matches. CDR1 is SNHLY and CDR2 is FYNNEI in the germline V gene. The CDR3 has 15 residues. The CDR3 spells CASSVRLAGGLEQFF. Written as DNA, the CDR3 is TGTGCCAGCAGTGTCCGACTAGCGGGGGGGCTTGAGCAGTTCTTC.

Concerning this clone: An end of the junction does not agree with germline; a read error may underlie this. The chain's CDR3 is CASSLLTGAGNTIYF. The CDR3 DNA reads as TGTGCCAGCAGCTTATTGACAGGGGCTGGGAACACCATATATTTT. The chain recombines TRBV7-9 with TRBJ1-3; 8 bases fit TRBD1. Germline CDR1 reads SEHNR; CDR2 reads FQNEAQ (reference sequence). The CDR3 sequence is 15 residues long.

V and J are TRBV6-5 and TRBJ1-5, with TRBD1 identical over 7 bases. The CDR3 consists of 15 residues. J lost 5 bases, V lost 2 bases, and 6 bases had no gene match. Germline V CDR1 and CDR2: MNHEY, SVGAGI. In nucleotides, the CDR3 is TGTGCCAGCAGTTACGATGAAGGGGGCTATCAGCCCCAGCATTTT. This gives the protein CASSYDEGGYQPQHF.

The gene calls are TRBV7-2 and TRBJ2-2; unclear D gene. Trimming took 8 bases from V and 2 from J, leaving 9 bases between them. CDR3 length: 13 amino acids. CDR1 is SGHTA, CDR2 FQGNSA, per germline. The DNA of the CDR3 is TGTGCCAGCGCCCTAGGTAACACCGGGGAGCTGTTTTTT. This sequence encodes CASALGNTGELFF.

The CDR3 DNA follows: TGTGCCAGCAGCCGGGACAGGGTGGGGAATCAGCCCCAGCATTTT. Translated: CASSRDRVGNQPQHF. This chain connects TRBV7-9 to TRBJ1-5; TRBD1 matches at 9 bases. This CDR3 comprises 15 residues. Losses at the gene ends were 5 bases for V and 4 bases for J; bases not matched to a gene: 6. Germline V lookup: CDR1 SEHNR, CDR2 FQNEAQ (reference sequence).

The chain is built from TRBV6-1 and TRBJ1-1; possibly TRBD1 for D (5 bases). With 4 bases removed from V and 5 bases from J, the gap between germline ends came to 17 bases. CDR3 size: 15 residues. Germline lookup yields CDR1 MNHNS and CDR2 SASEGT. CDR3 region: CASSAKPPGGTEAFF. The CDR3 nucleotides read TGTGCCAGCAGTGCCAAACCGCCGGGGGGGACTGAAGCTTTCTTT.

V gene TRBV19 combines with J gene TRBJ2-2; no reliable D call. This CDR3 is built from 11 residues. Germline V gives CDR1 LNHDA, CDR2 SQIVND (reference sequence). V shed 7 bases and J shed 7 bases, with 7 bases lying between them. This CDR3 is CASTLGGELFF. The DNA of the CDR3 is TGTGCCAGTACCCTAGGCGGGGAGCTGTTTTTT.

V is TRBV7-6 and J is TRBJ2-3; TRBD2 matches 8 bases. The CDR3 spans 14 residues. V gave up 7 bases and J gave up 3 bases; unmatched junction bases: 6. Germline assignment: CDR1 SGHVS and CDR2 FNYEAQ. As DNA, the CDR3 is TGTGCCAGCATCGGGGGGGCCAGGACAGATACGCAGTATTTT. This encodes CASIGGARTDTQYF.

CDR3 DNA sequence: TGTGCCAGCACACAACTAGCGGGAGTCTACAATGAGCAGTTCTTC. This encodes CASTQLAGVYNEQFF. The chain joins TRBV6-1 to TRBJ2-1, with TRBD2 matching 11 bases. The J segment lost 3 bases and the V segment lost 7 bases, leaving 5 bases of the junction unmatched. Germline CDR1 MNHNS, CDR2 SASEGT. The CDR3 spans 15 residues.

V and J are TRBV7-6 and TRBJ2-1; a possible D gene is TRBD1 (6 bases). The CDR3 length is 14 residues. Trimming pared 1 base from V and 6 bases from J, leaving 10 bases between. Germline lookup yields CDR1 SGHVS and CDR2 FNYEAQ. CDR3 loop: CASSLVLGANEQFF. The CDR3 DNA is TGTGCCAGCAGCTTAGTTTTGGGGGCCAATGAGCAGTTCTTC.

The chain links TRBV28 to TRBJ2-7; the match to TRBD1 covers 11 bases. After removal of 6 bases from V and 5 bases from J, the junction contained 6 bases not matched to a gene. Germline loops: CDR1 MDHEN, CDR2 SYDVKM. The CDR3 covers 14 residues. CDR3 residues: CASSRTGGRNEQYF. The CDR3 bases are TGTGCCAGCAGCAGGACAGGGGGCAGGAACGAGCAGTACTTC.

This rearrangement joins TRBV28 to TRBJ1-2; 8 bases are shared with TRBD1. Germline assignment: CDR1 MDHEN and CDR2 SYDVKM. The V and J ends lost 7 bases and 4 bases, in that order; junction bases with no gene match: 11. The CDR3 runs to 15 residues. CDR3 in amino acids: CASTRHIRGLYGYTF. The CDR3 DNA is TGTGCCAGCACCCGACACATCAGGGGGCTCTATGGCTACACCTTC.

This sequence joins TRBV6-6 and TRBJ2-7, with TRBD1 as a possible D gene (6 bases). The CDR3 spans 14 residues. Looked up from germline, CDR1 is MNHNY and CDR2 is SVGAGI (reference sequence). V lost 6 bases, J lost 6 bases, and 18 bases lay in between. This CDR3 reads CASSPGTRSPEQYF. The CDR3 DNA reads as TGTGCCAGCAGCCCCGGGACACGATCGCCCGAGCAGTACTTC.